The present T cell receptor beta chain was sequenced within a study of T-cell reconstitution after alpha-beta-depleted transplantation in children. Construction of the TCRbeta library involved unique molecular identifiers. TCRdb itself ran the PCR reads through MiXCR, one entry per CDR3 protein. In the table there are about 540,000 distinct CDR3 sequences, around 17% of which are singletons. This receptor was identified in a human donor who donated a stem cell graft to a child with acute lymphoblastic leukemia. The specimen comprised PBMCs from the stem cell graft donor, sampled from the stem cell graft.

The CDR3 DNA reads TGTGCCAGCTTCCCGGTGCAACCAGCGGGAGTCTCCTACGAGCAGTACTTC. It codes for CASFPVQPAGVSYEQYF. This chain connects TRBV25-1 to TRBJ2-7, with 8 bases aligning to TRBD2. Germline CDR1 and CDR2: MGHDK and SYGVNS. V lost 8 bases and J lost 0; bases outside the gene matches: 15. This CDR3 is 17 amino acids long.